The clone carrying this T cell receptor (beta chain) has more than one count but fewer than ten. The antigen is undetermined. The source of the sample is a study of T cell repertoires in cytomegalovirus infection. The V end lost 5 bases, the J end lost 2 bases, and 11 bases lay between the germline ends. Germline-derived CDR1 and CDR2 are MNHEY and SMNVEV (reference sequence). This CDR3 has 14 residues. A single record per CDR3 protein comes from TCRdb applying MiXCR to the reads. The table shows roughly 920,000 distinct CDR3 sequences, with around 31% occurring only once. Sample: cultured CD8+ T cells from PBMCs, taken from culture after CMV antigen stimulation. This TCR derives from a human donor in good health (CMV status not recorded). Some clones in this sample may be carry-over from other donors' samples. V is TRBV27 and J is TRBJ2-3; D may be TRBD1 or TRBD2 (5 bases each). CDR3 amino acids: CASSGVGTTDTQYF. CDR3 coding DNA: TGTGCCAGCAGTGGCGTAGGGACCACAGATACGCAGTATTTT.